This T cell receptor (beta chain) was obtained from a study of blood T cell repertoires in COVID-19. Study at large: Spain, Italy and the United States supplied samples that represented acute and convalescent COVID-19.

Study processing details: Amplification from reference gene primers served as the basis for estimated nucleated cell counts. Data came from immunoSEQ multiplex PCR; TCRdb stores just in-frame clones and leaves some out. D and trimming were read from the DNA, whereas the V and J calls and clone size are those reported in that table. This table holds 200,000 to 300,000 clones, about 87% found once. The V end lost 4 bases, the J end lost 2 bases, and 13 bases lay between the germline ends. CDR3 length: 14 amino acids. Germline-derived CDR1 and CDR2 are SGHRS and YFSETQ. The chain recombines TRBV5-1 with TRBJ2-7; TRBD1 is a possible D gene (6 bases). Sequenced material: peripheral blood. This sequence originates from a man aged 55 to 70 who had recovered from COVID-19. CDR3 nucleotides: TGCGCCAGCAGCGTGAAAGGGGGACCCTACGAGCAGTACTTC. Translation: CASSVKGGPYEQYF. Full variable domain (missing parts from reference TRBV5-1 and TRBJ2-7): KAGVTQTPRYLIKTRGQQVTLSCSPISGHRSVSWYQQTPGQGLQFLFEYFSETQRNKGNFPGRFSGRQFSNSRSEMNVSTLELGDSALYLCASSVKGGPYEQYFGPGTRLTVT.